The following is a T cell receptor (beta chain) sequence with its context. This specimen belongs to a study of control samples from healthy donors and cancer patients. The repertoire was sequenced with immunoSEQ multiplex PCR; TCRdb's copy has only in-frame clones and lacks some. The sample carries some 200,000 clones, 91% recorded once. Unmatched junction bases numbered 4, after V lost 5 bases and J lost 6 bases. The CDR3 has 12 amino acids. The germline CDR1 and CDR2 sequences are SGHAT and FQNNGV. The receptor was derived from a young woman in good health. The chain recombines TRBV11-2 with TRBJ2-7; 7 bases match TRBD1. The sequenced sample was blood. The CDR3, as DNA: TGTGCCAGCAGCCCCCGACAGGGCGAGCAGTACTTC. Its protein product is CASSPRQGEQYF.